The 4 T cell receptor beta chains reported below all come from one sample, sequenced in a study of T-cell reconstitution after alpha-beta-depleted transplantation in children. The library targeted TCRbeta and was prepared with unique molecular identifiers. TCRdb redid the calling of the PCR reads with MiXCR, one entry per CDR3 protein. Of 530,000 or so distinct CDR3 sequences in the sample, 20% to 30% were seen once. This specimen was PBMCs, taken before TCRalphabeta/CD19-depleted stem cell transplant. The origin of the receptors is a boy in the first two years of life with Wiskott-Aldrich syndrome, due to receive a stem cell transplant.

This clonotype was counted between two and nine times. As DNA, the CDR3 is TGCAGTGCTTCTGGGACTAGCGGGAGGAGCTCCTACGAGCAGTACTTC. The encoded protein is CSASGTSGRSSYEQYF. V is TRBV20-1 and J is TRBJ2-7; TRBD2 agrees at 15 bases. Per the germline V gene, CDR1 is DFQATT and CDR2 is SNEGSKA (reference sequence). Trimming took 5 bases from V and 0 from J; bases not matched to a gene: 5. CDR3 length: 16 residues.

This clonotype came up a few times. The chain combines TRBV29-1 with TRBJ2-1; no clear D gene. This CDR3 has 14 amino acids. Trimming removed 1 base at V and 3 bases at J, with 10 bases between. Germline V CDR1 and CDR2: SQVTM, ANQGSEA. This chain's CDR3 is CSVEAGPNYNEQFF. CDR3 in DNA: TGCAGCGTTGAAGCAGGCCCGAACTACAATGAGCAGTTCTTC.

This chain joins TRBV6-1 and TRBJ2-1, with 7 bases identical to TRBD2. After removal of 6 bases from V and 3 bases from J, the junction contained 11 bases not matched to a gene. CDR1 is MNHNS and CDR2 is SASEGT in the germline V gene. The CDR3 covers 16 residues. CDR3 region: CASRRVGGSFYNEQFF. As DNA, the CDR3 is TGTGCCAGCAGGCGGGTTGGCGGGAGTTTCTACAATGAGCAGTTCTTC.

This clonotype was observed a handful of times. The genes are TRBV9 and TRBJ2-5, with no clear D. Germline values: CDR1 SGDLS, CDR2 YYNGEE. The CDR3 sequence is 13 residues long. Trimming cost V 0 bases and J 4 bases, with 7 bases left between them. The CDR3 nucleotides read TGTGCCAGCAGCGTAGGTAGTCCAGAGACCCAGTACTTC. This encodes CASSVGSPETQYF. The whole variable domain, filled in from reference TRBV9 and TRBJ2-5, reads DSGVTQTPKHLITATGQRVTLRCSPRSGDLSVYWYQQSLDQGLQFLIQYYNGEERAKGNILERFSAQQFPDLHSELNLSSLELGDSALYFCASSVGSPETQYFGPGTRLLVL.